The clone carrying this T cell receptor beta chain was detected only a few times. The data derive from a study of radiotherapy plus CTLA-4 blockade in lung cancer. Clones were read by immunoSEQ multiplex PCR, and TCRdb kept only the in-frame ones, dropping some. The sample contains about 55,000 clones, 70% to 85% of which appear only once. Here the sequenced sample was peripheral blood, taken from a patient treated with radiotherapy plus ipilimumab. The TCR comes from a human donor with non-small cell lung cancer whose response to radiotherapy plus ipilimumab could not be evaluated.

This CDR3 is CASSYGTGYEQYF. The CDR3 region has the DNA TGTGCCAGCAGTTACGGGACAGGCTACGAGCAGTACTTC. This chain connects TRBV6-5 to TRBJ2-7; 8 bases fit TRBD1. The germline V gene encodes CDR1 MNHEY and CDR2 SVGAGI. The trim removed 2 bases at V and 3 bases at J, leaving 0 bases unmatched. CDR3 length equals 13 residues.